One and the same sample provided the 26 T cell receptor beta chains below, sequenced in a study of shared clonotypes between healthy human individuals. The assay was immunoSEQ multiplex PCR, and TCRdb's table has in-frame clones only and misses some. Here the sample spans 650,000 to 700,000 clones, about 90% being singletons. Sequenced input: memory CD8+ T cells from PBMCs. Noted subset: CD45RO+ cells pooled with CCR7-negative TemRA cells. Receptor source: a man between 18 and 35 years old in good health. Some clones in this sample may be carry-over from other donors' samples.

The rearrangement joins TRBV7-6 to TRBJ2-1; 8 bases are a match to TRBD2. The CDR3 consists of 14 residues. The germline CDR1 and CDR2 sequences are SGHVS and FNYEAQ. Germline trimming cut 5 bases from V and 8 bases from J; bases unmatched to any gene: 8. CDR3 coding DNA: TGTGCCAGCAGCGAAAGGACTAGCCGATATGAGCAGTTCTTC. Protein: CASSERTSRYEQFF.

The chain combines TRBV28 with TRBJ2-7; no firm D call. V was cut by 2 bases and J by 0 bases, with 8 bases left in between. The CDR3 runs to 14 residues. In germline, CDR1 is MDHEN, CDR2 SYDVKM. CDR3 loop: CASSLISHSYEQYF. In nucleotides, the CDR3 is TGTGCCAGCAGTTTAATCTCGCACTCCTACGAGCAGTACTTC.

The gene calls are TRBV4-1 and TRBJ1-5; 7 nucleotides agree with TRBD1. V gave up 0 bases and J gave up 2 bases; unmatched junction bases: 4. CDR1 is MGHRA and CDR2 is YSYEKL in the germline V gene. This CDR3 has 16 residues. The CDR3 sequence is CASSQEPGGGNQPQHF. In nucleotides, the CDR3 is TGCGCCAGCAGCCAAGAACCAGGGGGAGGCAATCAGCCCCAGCATTTT.

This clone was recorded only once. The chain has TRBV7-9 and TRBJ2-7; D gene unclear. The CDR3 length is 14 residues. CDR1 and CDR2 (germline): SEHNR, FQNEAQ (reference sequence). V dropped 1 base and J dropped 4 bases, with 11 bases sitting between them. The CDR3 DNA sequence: TGTGCCAGCAGCTTAGAGGGCAGAGTGTACGAGCAGTACTTC. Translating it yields CASSLEGRVYEQYF. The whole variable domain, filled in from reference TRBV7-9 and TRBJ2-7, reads DTGVSQNPRHKITKRGQNVTFRCDPISEHNRLYWYRQTLGQGPEFLTYFQNEAQLEKSRLLSDRFSAERPKGSFSTLEIQRTEQGDSAMYLCASSLEGRVYEQYFGPGTRLTVT.

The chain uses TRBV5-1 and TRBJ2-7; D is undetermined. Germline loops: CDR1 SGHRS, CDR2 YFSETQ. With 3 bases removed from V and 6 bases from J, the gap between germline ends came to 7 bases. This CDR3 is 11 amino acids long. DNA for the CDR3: TGCGCCAGCAGCTGGGGAACCGAGCAGTACTTC. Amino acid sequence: CASSWGTEQYF.

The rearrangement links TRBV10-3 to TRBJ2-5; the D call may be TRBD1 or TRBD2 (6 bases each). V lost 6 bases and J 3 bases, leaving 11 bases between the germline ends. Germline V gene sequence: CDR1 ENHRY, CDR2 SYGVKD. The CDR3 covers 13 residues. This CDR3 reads CAIRPRGEETQYF. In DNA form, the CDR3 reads TGTGCCATCAGACCGAGGGGGGAAGAGACCCAGTACTTC.

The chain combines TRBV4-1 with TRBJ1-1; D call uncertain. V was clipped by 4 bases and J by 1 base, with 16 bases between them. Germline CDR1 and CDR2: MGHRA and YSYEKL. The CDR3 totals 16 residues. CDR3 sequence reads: CASSPMALDGNTEAFF. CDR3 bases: TGCGCCAGCAGCCCAATGGCCCTGGACGGGAACACTGAAGCTTTCTTT.

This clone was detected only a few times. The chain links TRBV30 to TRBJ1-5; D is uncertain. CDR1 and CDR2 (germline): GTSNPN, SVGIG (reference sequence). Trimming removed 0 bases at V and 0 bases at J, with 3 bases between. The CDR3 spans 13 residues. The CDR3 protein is CAWSVHSNQPQHF. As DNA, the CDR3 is TGTGCCTGGAGTGTTCATAGCAATCAGCCCCAGCATTTT.

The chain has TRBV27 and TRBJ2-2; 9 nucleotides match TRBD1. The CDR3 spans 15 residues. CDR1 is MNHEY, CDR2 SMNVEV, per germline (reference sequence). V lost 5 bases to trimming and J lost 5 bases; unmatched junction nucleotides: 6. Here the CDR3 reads CASSRPGTGTGELFF. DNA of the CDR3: TGTGCCAGCAGTCGACCCGGGACAGGGACCGGGGAGCTGTTTTTT.

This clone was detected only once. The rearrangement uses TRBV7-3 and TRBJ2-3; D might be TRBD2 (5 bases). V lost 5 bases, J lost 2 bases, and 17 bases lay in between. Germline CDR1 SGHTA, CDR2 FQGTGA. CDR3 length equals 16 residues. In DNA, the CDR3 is TGTGCCAGCAGCCTCGACGGGCCGGGGTCCACAGATACGCAGTATTTT. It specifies CASSLDGPGSTDTQYF.

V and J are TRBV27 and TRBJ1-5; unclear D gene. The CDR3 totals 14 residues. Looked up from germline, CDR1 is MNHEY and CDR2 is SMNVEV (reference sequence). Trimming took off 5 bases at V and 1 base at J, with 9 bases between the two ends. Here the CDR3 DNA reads TGTGCCAGCAGTCCTTCGGGCAGCAATCAGCCCCAGCATTTT. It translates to CASSPSGSNQPQHF.

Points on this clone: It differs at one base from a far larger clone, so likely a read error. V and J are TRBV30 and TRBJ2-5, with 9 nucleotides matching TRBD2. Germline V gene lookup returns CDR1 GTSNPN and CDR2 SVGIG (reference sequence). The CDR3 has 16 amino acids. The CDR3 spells CAWSRKREVDWKTRYF. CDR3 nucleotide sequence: TGTGCCTGGAGTAGAAAGCGGGAGGTTGATTGGAAGACCCGGTACTTC.

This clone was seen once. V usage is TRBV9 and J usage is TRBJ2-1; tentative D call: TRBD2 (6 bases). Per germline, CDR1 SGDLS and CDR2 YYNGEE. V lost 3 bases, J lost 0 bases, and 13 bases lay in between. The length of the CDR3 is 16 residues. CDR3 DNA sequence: TGTGCCAGCAGCGCATGGGTTAGCGGCTCCTACAATGAGCAGTTCTTC. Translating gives CASSAWVSGSYNEQFF.

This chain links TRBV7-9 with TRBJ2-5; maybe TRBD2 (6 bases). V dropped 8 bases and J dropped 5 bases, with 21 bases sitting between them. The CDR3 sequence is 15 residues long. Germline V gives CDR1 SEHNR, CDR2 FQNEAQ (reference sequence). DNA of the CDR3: TGTGCCAGCGGAGGTAGCGGCTCCACCAGGGAGACCCAGTACTTC. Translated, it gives CASGGSGSTRETQYF.

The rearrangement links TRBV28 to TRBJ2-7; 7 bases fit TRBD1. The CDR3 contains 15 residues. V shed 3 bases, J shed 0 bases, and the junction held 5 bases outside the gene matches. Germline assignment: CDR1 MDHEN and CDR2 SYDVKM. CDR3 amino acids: CASSLGQLTSYEQYF. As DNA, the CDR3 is TGTGCCAGCAGTTTGGGACAGCTAACCTCCTACGAGCAGTACTTC.

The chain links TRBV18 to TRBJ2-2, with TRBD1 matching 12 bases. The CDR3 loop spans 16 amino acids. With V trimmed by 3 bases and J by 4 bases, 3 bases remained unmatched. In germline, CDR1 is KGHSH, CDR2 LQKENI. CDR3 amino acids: CASSPGTGGVTGELFF. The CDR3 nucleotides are TGTGCCAGCTCACCGGGGACAGGGGGCGTCACCGGGGAGCTGTTTTTT.

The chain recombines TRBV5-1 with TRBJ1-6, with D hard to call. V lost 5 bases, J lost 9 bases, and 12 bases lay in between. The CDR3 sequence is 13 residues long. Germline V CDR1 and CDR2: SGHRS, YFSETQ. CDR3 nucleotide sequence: TGCGCCAGCAGTATTAGCGTATCTTCACCCCTCCACTTT. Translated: CASSISVSSPLHF.

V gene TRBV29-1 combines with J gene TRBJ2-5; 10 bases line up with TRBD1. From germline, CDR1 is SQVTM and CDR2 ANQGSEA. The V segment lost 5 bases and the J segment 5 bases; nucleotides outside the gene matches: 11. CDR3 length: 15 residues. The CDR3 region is CSVSNPGQGRETQYF. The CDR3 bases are TGCAGCGTTTCAAATCCGGGACAGGGGAGGGAGACCCAGTACTTC. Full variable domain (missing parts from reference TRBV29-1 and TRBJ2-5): SAVISQKPSRDICQRGTSLTIQCQVDSQVTMMFWYRQQPGQSLTLIATANQGSEATYESGFVIDKFPISRPNLTFSTLTVSNMSPEDSSIYLCSVSNPGQGRETQYFGPGTRLLVL.

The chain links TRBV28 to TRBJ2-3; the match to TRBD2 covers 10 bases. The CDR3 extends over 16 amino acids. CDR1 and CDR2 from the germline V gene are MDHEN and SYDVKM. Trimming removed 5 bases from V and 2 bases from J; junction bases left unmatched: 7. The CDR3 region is CASSLRTSGNTDTQYF. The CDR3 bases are TGTGCCAGCAGTCTCCGGACTAGCGGCAACACAGATACGCAGTATTTT.

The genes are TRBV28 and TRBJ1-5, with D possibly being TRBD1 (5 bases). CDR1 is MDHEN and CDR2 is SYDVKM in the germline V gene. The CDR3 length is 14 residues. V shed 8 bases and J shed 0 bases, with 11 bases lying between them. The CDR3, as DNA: TGTGCCAGCCTGACAGACTCTAGCAATCAGCCCCAGCATTTT. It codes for CASLTDSSNQPQHF.

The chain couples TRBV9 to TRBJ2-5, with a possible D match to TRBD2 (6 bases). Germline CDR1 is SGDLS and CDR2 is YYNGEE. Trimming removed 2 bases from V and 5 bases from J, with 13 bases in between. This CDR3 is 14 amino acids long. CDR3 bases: TGTGCCAGCAGCGTCATCGGGAGCAGCGAGACCCAGTACTTC. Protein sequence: CASSVIGSSETQYF.

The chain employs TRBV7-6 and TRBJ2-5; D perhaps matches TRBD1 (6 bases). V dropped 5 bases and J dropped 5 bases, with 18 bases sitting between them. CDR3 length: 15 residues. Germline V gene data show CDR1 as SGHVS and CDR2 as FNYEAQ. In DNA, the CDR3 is TGTGCCAGCAGCCAGGGGACGGTGGCTGGGGAGACCCAGTACTTC. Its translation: CASSQGTVAGETQYF.

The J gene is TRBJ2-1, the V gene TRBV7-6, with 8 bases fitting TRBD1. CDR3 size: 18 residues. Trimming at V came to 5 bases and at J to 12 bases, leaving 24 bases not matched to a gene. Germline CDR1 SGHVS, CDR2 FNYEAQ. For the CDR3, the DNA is TGTGCCAGCAGCGACTCCATGGCGGGACAGGAGGGCAAATTCGGGCAGTTCTTC. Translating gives CASSDSMAGQEGKFGQFF.

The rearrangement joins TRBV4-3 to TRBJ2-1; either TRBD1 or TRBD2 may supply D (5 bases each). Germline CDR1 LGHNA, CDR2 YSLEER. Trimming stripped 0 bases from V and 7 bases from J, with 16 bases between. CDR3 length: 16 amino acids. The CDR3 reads CASSQDPWGTGNEQFF. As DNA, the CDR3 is TGCGCCAGCAGCCAAGATCCGTGGGGGACGGGAAATGAGCAGTTCTTC.

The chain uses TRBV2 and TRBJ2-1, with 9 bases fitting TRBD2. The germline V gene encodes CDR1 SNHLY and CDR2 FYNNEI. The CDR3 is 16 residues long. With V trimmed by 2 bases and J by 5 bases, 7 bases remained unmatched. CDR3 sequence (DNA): TGTGCCAGCAGTGAACGTGGACTAGCGAGCCACAATGAGCAGTTCTTC. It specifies CASSERGLASHNEQFF.

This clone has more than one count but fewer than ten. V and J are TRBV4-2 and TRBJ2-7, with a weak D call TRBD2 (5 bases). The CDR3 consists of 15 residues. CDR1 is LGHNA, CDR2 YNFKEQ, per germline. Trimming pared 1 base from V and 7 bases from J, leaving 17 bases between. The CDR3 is CASSQVLGQAGEQYF. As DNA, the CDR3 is TGTGCCAGCAGCCAAGTACTAGGGCAGGCTGGGGAGCAGTACTTC.